This TCR beta chain derives from a study of Ad26.COV2.S vaccination and SARS-CoV-2 variants. Findings and caveats of the study: Once vaccination had occurred, spike-specific CD8+ and CD4+ T cell responses reportedly showed substantial breadth.

Of note for this clone: As yet, its antigen is unknown.

V was pared by 1 base and J by 8 bases, with 14 bases between. Germline loops: CDR1 SEHNR, CDR2 FQNEAQ (reference sequence). CDR3 length: 14 residues. Sequenced by immunoSEQ multiplex PCR; TCRdb stores in-frame clones only, minus some. In the table there are about 350,000 clones, about 91% of which are singletons. The material was peripheral blood, obtained after recovery from COVID-19. The source is a human donor who had recovered from COVID-19. The chain joins TRBV7-9 to TRBJ1-2; TRBD1 might be the D (5 bases). Written as DNA, the CDR3 is TGTGCCAGCAGCTTAGGCAGGGCACCTATGGGCTACACCTTC. As protein: CASSLGRAPMGYTF. Filled out from reference TRBV7-9 and TRBJ1-2, the complete variable domain reads DTGVSQNPRHKITKRGQNVTFRCDPISEHNRLYWYRQTLGQGPEFLTYFQNEAQLEKSRLLSDRFSAERPKGSFSTLEIQRTEQGDSAMYLCASSLGRAPMGYTFGSGTRLTVV.